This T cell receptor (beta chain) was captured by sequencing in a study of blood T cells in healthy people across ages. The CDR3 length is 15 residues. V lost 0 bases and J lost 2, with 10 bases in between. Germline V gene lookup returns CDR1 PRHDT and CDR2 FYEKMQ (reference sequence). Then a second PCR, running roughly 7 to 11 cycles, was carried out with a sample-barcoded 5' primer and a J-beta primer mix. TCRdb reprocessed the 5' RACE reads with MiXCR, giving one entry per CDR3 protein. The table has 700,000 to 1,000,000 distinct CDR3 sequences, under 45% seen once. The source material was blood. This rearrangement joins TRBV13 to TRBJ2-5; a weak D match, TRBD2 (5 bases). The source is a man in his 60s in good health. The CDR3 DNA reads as TGTGCCAGCAGCTTAGGCCCAAGGACTCAAGAGACCCAGTACTTC. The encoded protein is CASSLGPRTQETQYF. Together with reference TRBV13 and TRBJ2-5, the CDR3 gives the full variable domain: AAGVIQSPRHLIKEKRETATLKCYPIPRHDTVYWYQQGPGQDPQFLISFYEKMQSDKGSIPDRFSAQQFSDYHSELNMSSLELGDSALYFCASSLGPRTQETQYFGPGTRLLVL.